The rows below give T cell receptor beta chains drawn from one sample of a study of blood T cell repertoires in COVID-19. TCRdb's table, derived via immunoSEQ multiplex PCR, lists solely in-frame clones and lacks some. The sample records about 200,000 clones, just under 90% being singletons. The sequenced sample consisted of PBMCs or T cells enriched from blood (not recorded which). The receptors were gathered from a woman in her thirties with acute COVID-19. Both conserved end residues are part of each CDR3. D genes are given only for firm matches. Expanded clones are given a class, and other clones once, few, many or no size at all.

TRBD2	TRBV19	NA	TRBJ2-1	CASSIRRLGRGEHPREQFF	TGTGCCAGTAGTATCCGCCGGTTGGGGCGGGGGGAACACCCCCGGGAGCAGTTCTTC
TRBD1	TRBV30	NA	TRBJ1-2	CAYKGQEEWGYTF	TGTGCCTACAAGGGACAGGAGGAGTGGGGCTACACCTTC
NA	TRBV9	NA	TRBJ2-1	CASSQGGYNEQFF	TGTGCCAGCAGCCAGGGAGGCTACAATGAGCAGTTCTTC
TRBD1	TRBV24-1	NA	TRBJ2-5	CATSEGQVLQETQYF	TGTGCCACCAGTGAGGGACAGGTTCTGCAAGAGACCCAGTACTTC
TRBD1	TRBV11-2	few	TRBJ2-2	CASSFTTGGTGELFF	TGTGCCAGCAGCTTCACGACAGGGGGAACCGGGGAGCTGTTTTTT
NA	TRBV2	NA	TRBJ2-7	CASSDEGNYEQYF	TGTGCCAGCAGTGACGAGGGAAACTACGAGCAGTACTTC
NA	TRBV2	once	TRBJ2-1	CASSGSEGSNEQFF	TGTGCCAGCAGTGGCTCGGAGGGGAGTAATGAGCAGTTCTTC
NA	TRBV14	NA	TRBJ1-1	CASSHGHTEAFF	TGTGCCAGCAGCCACGGTCACACTGAAGCTTTCTTT
NA	TRBV7-3	NA	TRBJ1-1	CASSLSGGDTEAFF	TGTGCCAGCAGCTTATCAGGTGGTGACACTGAAGCTTTCTTT
NA	TRBV25-1	once	TRBJ1-2	CASSALQGNYGYTF	TGTGCCAGCAGTGCGCTCCAGGGGAACTATGGCTACACCTTC
NA	TRBV19	NA	TRBJ1-3	CASSPGSSGNTIYF	TGTGCCAGTAGTCCAGGATCCTCTGGAAACACCATATATTTT
TRBD1	TRBV5-1	NA	TRBJ1-2	CASRPGTDNYGYTF	TGCGCCAGCAGGCCCGGGACAGATAACTATGGCTACACCTTC
NA	TRBV29-1	NA	TRBJ1-4	CSVVLAGLRTNEKLFF	TGCAGCGTTGTTTTAGCCGGCCTCAGAACTAATGAAAAACTGTTTTTT
NA	TRBV6-5	NA	TRBJ1-5	CASSVAYSSNQPQHF	TGTGCCAGCAGCGTGGCCTACAGTAGCAATCAGCCCCAGCATTTT
NA	TRBV6-5	few	TRBJ1-3	CASSYSGHGNTIYF	TGTGCCAGCAGTTACTCGGGGCACGGAAACACCATATATTTT
TRBD1	TRBV5-5	NA	TRBJ2-7	CASSLVDRAYEQYF	TGTGCCAGCAGCTTGGTGGACAGGGCCTACGAGCAGTACTTC
NA	TRBV7-8	NA	TRBJ2-7	CASSPRGTYEQYF	TGTGCCAGCAGCCCCCGGGGGACCTACGAGCAGTACTTC
NA	TRBV12-3/TRBV12-4	NA	TRBJ1-1	CASRLLMTTEAFF	TGTGCCAGCAGACTACTTATGACCACTGAAGCTTTCTTT
NA	TRBV16	NA	TRBJ2-2	CASSQISRAGELFF	TGTGCCAGCAGCCAAATCTCCCGGGCCGGGGAGCTGTTTTTT
NA	TRBV5-1	NA	TRBJ1-2	CASSFQGNGYTF	TGCGCCAGCAGCTTCCAGGGAAACGGCTACACCTTC
TRBD2	TRBV24-1	NA	TRBJ2-3	CATSDPVGLAGADTQYF	TGTGCCACCAGTGACCCGGTCGGACTAGCGGGGGCAGATACGCAGTATTTT
TRBD2	TRBV7-8	NA	TRBJ2-1	CASSFRIAGPSYNEQFF	TGTGCCAGCAGCTTCCGCATAGCGGGGCCCTCCTACAATGAGCAGTTCTTC
NA	TRBV9	NA	TRBJ2-5	CASSPRSRREETQYF	TGTGCCAGCAGCCCCCGTTCGAGGAGGGAAGAGACCCAGTACTTC
TRBD1	TRBV6-2/TRBV6-3	NA	TRBJ1-2	CASSGHRDSFYGYTF	TGTGCCAGCAGTGGACACCGGGACAGCTTCTATGGCTACACCTTC
NA	TRBV24-1	NA	TRBJ1-2	CATSGRQGLIYGYTF	TGTGCCACCAGTGGGCGGCAGGGCCTAATCTATGGCTACACCTTC
TRBD2	TRBV9	NA	TRBJ2-1	CASGRRGGVNEQFF	TGTGCCAGCGGCCGACGGGGAGGGGTAAATGAGCAGTTCTTC
NA	TRBV2	NA	TRBJ1-6	CASSGDSSSYNSPLHF	TGTGCCAGCAGTGGGGACTCGAGCTCCTATAATTCACCCCTCCACTTT
NA	TRBV6-5	few	TRBJ1-2	CASTERQNYGYTF	TGTGCCAGCACCGAAAGACAGAACTATGGCTACACCTTC
NA	TRBV6-5	NA	TRBJ1-5	CASSFWRGSDQPQHF	TGTGCCAGCAGCTTCTGGAGGGGATCGGATCAGCCCCAGCATTTT
NA	TRBV12-5	NA	TRBJ2-7	CASASSSDEQYF	TGTGCTAGTGCCTCGTCCTCGGACGAGCAGTACTTC
NA	TRBV19	NA	TRBJ2-7	CASSIQNSYEQYF	TGTGCCAGTAGTATCCAGAACTCCTACGAGCAGTACTTC
NA	TRBV2	NA	TRBJ1-4	CASSRSRDSNEKLFF	TGTGCCAGCAGTCGAAGCCGGGATTCTAATGAAAAACTGTTTTTT
NA	TRBV7-8	NA	TRBJ2-3	CASRNRQDSTDTQYF	TGTGCCAGCAGGAATCGACAGGATAGCACAGATACGCAGTATTTT
NA	TRBV10-3	once	TRBJ1-5	CAISDDRLTSNQPQHF	TGTGCCATCAGCGACGACAGATTAACGAGCAATCAGCCCCAGCATTTT
TRBD1	TRBV6-1	NA	TRBJ1-2	CASSEFGGGHYGYTF	TGTGCCAGCAGTGAATTTGGAGGGGGCCACTATGGCTACACCTTC
TRBD1	TRBV28	NA	TRBJ1-4	CASSFPDRGGEKLFF	TGTGCCAGCAGTTTCCCGGACAGGGGGGGGGAAAAACTGTTTTTT
TRBD1	TRBV27	NA	TRBJ2-5	CASSHRGETQYF	TGTGCCAGCAGTCACAGGGGAGAGACCCAGTACTTC
NA	TRBV6-2/TRBV6-3	NA	TRBJ1-2	CASSYSNFQSDGYTF	TGTGCCAGCAGTTACTCGAATTTTCAGTCAGATGGCTACACCTTC
TRBD1	TRBV10-3	NA	TRBJ2-5	CAISTNRGQETQYF	TGTGCCATCAGCACCAACAGGGGGCAGGAGACCCAGTACTTC
TRBD2	TRBV28	once	TRBJ2-3	CASSSATSGSTDTQYF	TGTGCCAGCAGTTCAGCGACTAGCGGGAGCACAGATACGCAGTATTTT
NA	TRBV27	NA	TRBJ1-5	CASSRRPDGGASNQPQHF	TGTGCCAGCAGCCGCCGGCCGGACGGGGGGGCTAGCAATCAGCCCCAGCATTTT